These T cell receptor beta chains were read from a single sample in a study of T cell responses to AZD1222 COVID-19 vaccine. Measured with immunoSEQ multiplex PCR; TCRdb has only the in-frame clones, and not every one. The data contain 80,000 to 100,000 clones, 70% to 90% of them seen just once; the ten biggest clones take up 4.5% to 6%. Sequenced here: peripheral blood, sampled on day 0 of AZD1222 vaccination. All receptors come from an adult in good health. The CDR3 runs from the conserved cysteine through the conserved F or W. Each record gives: D gene, V gene, CDR3 length, clone size, J gene, CDR3 protein, CDR3 DNA. A D gene is named only where the DNA matches it firmly. Rows give clone size only sometimes, using once, few, many, or a class for an expanded clone.

TRBD2	TRBV28	17	.	TRBJ2-1	CASSSNVGGPFGHEQFF	TGTGCCAGCAGTTCCAACGTGGGAGGGCCCTTTGGCCATGAGCAGTTCTTC
.	TRBV4-3	15	.	TRBJ2-1	CASSQEGVTDNEQFF	TGCGCCAGCAGCCAAGAGGGGGTGACCGACAATGAGCAGTTCTTC
.	TRBV6-6	14	.	TRBJ1-1	CASSYSRELTEAFF	TGTGCCAGCAGTTACTCGCGGGAATTGACTGAAGCTTTCTTT
.	TRBV9	11	.	TRBJ2-2	CASSVDRELFF	TGTGCCAGCAGCGTAGACCGGGAGCTGTTTTTT
.	TRBV5-1	14	few	TRBJ2-2	CASSLDRITGELFF	TGCGCCAGCAGCTTGGACCGGATCACCGGGGAGCTGTTTTTT
.	TRBV5-1	13	.	TRBJ2-5	CASSLGGMETQYF	TGCGCCAGCAGCTTGGGAGGAATGGAGACCCAGTACTTC
TRBD2	TRBV15	18	.	TRBJ2-7	CATSRGLAGGLRSYEQYF	TGTGCCACCAGCAGAGGACTAGCGGGAGGTCTCCGAAGCTACGAGCAGTACTTC
.	TRBV7-3	13	.	TRBJ1-1	CASSLGGSTEAFF	TGTGCCAGCAGCTTGGGAGGGAGCACTGAAGCTTTCTTT
.	TRBV9	14	.	TRBJ2-7	CASSVGSTTYEQYF	TGTGCCAGCAGCGTAGGCTCTACCACTTACGAGCAGTACTTC
.	TRBV9	16	.	TRBJ2-7	CASSVDPGEGTYEQYF	TGTGCCAGCAGCGTAGACCCGGGAGAAGGGACCTACGAGCAGTACTTC
.	TRBV28	15	.	TRBJ2-3	CASSLSGSSTDTQYF	TGTGCCAGCAGTTTGAGCGGATCTAGCACAGATACGCAGTATTTT
.	TRBV27	15	.	TRBJ1-3	CASSLSRGAGNTIYF	TGTGCCAGCAGTTTATCGCGGGGAGCTGGAAACACCATATATTTT
.	TRBV28	16	once	TRBJ2-5	CASSSLWTEFRETQYF	TGTGCCAGCAGTTCCCTTTGGACGGAATTTCGAGAGACCCAGTACTTC
.	TRBV7-2	14	.	TRBJ1-4	CASSRPSGGEKLFF	TGTGCCAGCAGCCGCCCCAGCGGGGGAGAAAAACTGTTTTTT
TRBD2	TRBV12-5	15	.	TRBJ2-3	CASGPGLPSTDTQYF	TGTGCTAGTGGCCCGGGACTACCAAGCACAGATACGCAGTATTTT
TRBD1	TRBV11-2	12	few	TRBJ1-2	CASSLTGDGYTF	TGTGCCAGCAGCTTGACAGGGGATGGCTACACCTTC
.	TRBV19	14	few	TRBJ1-5	CASSPNKPDQPQHF	TGTGCCAGTAGCCCCAACAAGCCGGATCAGCCCCAGCATTTT
.	TRBV5-1	17	.	TRBJ2-6	CASSPRHGLDGANVLTF	TGCGCCAGCAGCCCGCGGCACGGGTTAGATGGGGCCAACGTCCTGACTTTC
.	TRBV7-2	10	.	TRBJ1-1	CAVGRPEAFF	TGTGCCGTAGGTCGTCCTGAAGCTTTCTTT
.	TRBV29-1	13	once	TRBJ1-1	CSVKGASNTEAFF	TGCAGCGTAAAAGGGGCCTCGAACACTGAAGCTTTCTTT
.	TRBV4-3	15	.	TRBJ1-2	CASSRETGLRLGYTF	TGCGCCAGCAGCCGGGAAACAGGGTTAAGGCTGGGCTACACCTTC
.	TRBV11-2	13	.	TRBJ2-7	CASSPNHGGEQYF	TGTGCCAGCAGCCCCAACCATGGGGGGGAGCAGTACTTC
TRBD1	TRBV9	16	.	TRBJ1-2	CASSTGGQGPLYGYTF	TGTGCCAGCAGCACAGGGGGACAGGGCCCCCTCTATGGCTACACCTTC
TRBD1	TRBV25-1	16	.	TRBJ1-2	CASSPDRTGGVEVYTF	TGTGCCAGCAGTCCCGACAGGACAGGCGGGGTTGAGGTTTACACCTTC
.	TRBV19	15	.	TRBJ2-6	CASSPRTSGANVLTF	TGTGCCAGTAGTCCCCGGACTTCCGGGGCCAACGTCCTGACTTTC
.	TRBV16	13	.	TRBJ2-7	CASSEEQGGEQYF	TGTGCCAGCAGCGAAGAACAGGGCGGCGAGCAGTACTTC
.	TRBV10-3	14	.	TRBJ2-3	CAISVDVSTDTQYF	TGTGCCATCAGTGTGGATGTTAGCACAGATACGCAGTATTTT
TRBD2	TRBV7-9	15	.	TRBJ2-7	CASSLGTSQGHEQYF	TGTGCCAGCAGCCTAGGGACTAGCCAAGGCCACGAGCAGTACTTC
.	TRBV4-2	14	.	TRBJ1-1	CASSQWTRGTEAFF	TGTGCCAGCAGCCAGTGGACCCGGGGCACTGAAGCTTTCTTT
.	TRBV28	12	.	TRBJ1-1	CASSFGMKRAFF	TGTGCCAGCAGTTTTGGGATGAAACGGGCTTTCTTT
TRBD2	TRBV27	16	once	TRBJ2-1	CASRASGGSSYNEQFF	TGTGCCAGCCGGGCTAGCGGAGGAAGCTCCTACAATGAGCAGTTCTTC
TRBD2	TRBV7-9	15	.	TRBJ2-3	CASSLGLAGADTQYF	TGTGCCAGCAGCCTGGGACTAGCGGGAGCAGATACGCAGTATTTT
.	TRBV2	13	.	TRBJ1-5	CASTPGANQPQHF	TGTGCCAGCACCCCCGGCGCCAATCAGCCCCAGCATTTT
.	TRBV9	16	once	TRBJ2-7	CASSVAGSGLAYEQYF	TGTGCCAGCAGCGTAGCCGGCAGTGGACTTGCCTACGAGCAGTACTTC
TRBD2	TRBV7-9	13	few	TRBJ2-7	CASSGSGGYEQYF	TGTGCCAGCAGCGGTAGCGGGGGTTACGAGCAGTACTTC
TRBD1	TRBV6-2/TRBV6-3	16	once	TRBJ1-5	CASSYAGQGFGQPQHF	TGTGCCAGCAGTTACGCGGGACAGGGGTTTGGTCAGCCCCAGCATTTT
TRBD1	TRBV14	20	.	TRBJ2-1	CASSQGLGQSRASSYNEQFF	TGTGCCAGCAGCCAAGGCCTGGGACAGTCGAGGGCCTCCTCCTACAATGAGCAGTTCTTC
TRBD1	TRBV5-1	16	.	TRBJ1-2	CASSWGTRGRRYGYTF	TGCGCCAGCAGCTGGGGGACCAGGGGGCGCCGGTATGGCTACACCTTC
TRBD2	TRBV11-1	16	.	TRBJ2-5	CASSMTSGSGQETQYF	TGTGCCAGCAGCATGACTAGCGGGAGTGGGCAAGAGACCCAGTACTTC
.	TRBV29-1	13	.	TRBJ2-3	CSVDRVSTDTQYF	TGCAGCGTTGACCGCGTTAGCACAGATACGCAGTATTTT
.	TRBV1	14	once	TRBJ2-7	CTSSLRGDSYEQYF	TGCACCAGCAGCCTGCGCGGGGACTCCTACGAGCAGTACTTC
.	TRBV24-1	12	once	TRBJ1-2	CATSDSNYGYTF	TGTGCCACCAGTGACAGTAACTATGGCTACACCTTC
.	TRBV30	13	.	TRBJ1-5	CAAAGGDNQPQHF	TGTGCCGCGGCGGGAGGCGACAATCAGCCCCAGCATTTT
.	TRBV18	13	.	TRBJ1-4	CASSPRTREKLFF	TGTGCCAGCTCACCGAGGACTCGTGAAAAACTGTTTTTT
.	TRBV19	16	.	TRBJ2-7	CASSSLRSGSSYEQYF	TGTGCCAGTAGTTCACTTAGGAGCGGGTCCTCCTACGAGCAGTACTTC
TRBD1	TRBV28	13	.	TRBJ2-7	CASRRDRVHEQYF	TGTGCCAGCAGACGGGACAGGGTACACGAGCAGTACTTC
TRBD1	TRBV28	15	.	TRBJ2-7	CASSLPGQFTYEQYF	TGTGCCAGCAGTCTACCGGGACAGTTTACCTACGAGCAGTACTTC
TRBD1	TRBV29-1	13	.	TRBJ1-1	CSVLTGVNTEAFF	TGCAGCGTGCTGACAGGGGTAAACACTGAAGCTTTCTTT
TRBD2	TRBV5-6	15	.	TRBJ2-2	CASSFLREGTGELFF	TGTGCCAGCAGCTTTCTGCGGGAGGGAACCGGGGAGCTGTTTTTT
.	TRBV7-3	14	.	TRBJ2-3	CASSSYQGTDTQYF	TGTGCCAGCAGCTCCTATCAGGGTACAGATACGCAGTATTTT